Sequencing of this TCR beta chain was carried out in a study of graft-versus-host responses after intestinal transplantation. Study overall: Recipients across the board were started on anti-thymocyte globulin induction, then kept on tacrolimus and steroids for about 3 years.

Repertoires were generated with immunoSEQ multiplex PCR, while TCRdb's copy carries only in-frame clones and drops some. There are tens of thousands of clones in the sample; 85% to 90% occur only once, and less than 2% lies in the top ten. Notes on this clone: As yet, its antigen is unknown.

V dropped 1 base and J dropped 9; count of bases not matched to a gene: 5. Germline-derived CDR1 and CDR2 are KGHSH and LQKENI. This CDR3 has 13 residues. Study findings and constraints: Recipient marrow contained GvH clones, some of which appeared first in ileum or blood.

The sequenced sample was PBMCs, obtained 26 days after transplant. The sequence was collected from a human patient who received an intestinal transplant, so some T cells may come from the graft donor. The gene calls are TRBV18 and TRBJ1-1; TRBD1 matches at 7 bases. CDR3 sequence reads: CASSPLEQGKAFF. The CDR3 DNA reads as TGTGCCAGCTCACCACTTGAACAGGGGAAAGCTTTCTTT. The variable domain in full, with the rest retrieved from reference TRBV18 and TRBJ1-1, is NAGVMQNPRHLVRRRGQEARLRCSPMKGHSHVYWYRQLPEEGLKFMVYLQKENIIDESGMPKERFSAEFPKEGPSILRIQQVVRGDSAAYFCASSPLEQGKAFFGQGTRLTVV.